Each of the 2 T cell receptor beta chains below was sequenced from the same sample in a study of shared clonotypes between healthy human individuals. Produced via immunoSEQ multiplex PCR; TCRdb's table is partial and in-frame only. Here the sample spans approximately 740,000 clones, around two thirds being singletons. The sample taken for sequencing was memory CD4+ T cells sorted from blood. Subset noted: CD45RA-negative fraction. Receptors were obtained from a woman in her twenties or thirties in good health.

To note about this clone: A read error is possible here, since a much larger clone lies one base away. Other DNA sequences in this sample translate to the same CDR3. This chain connects TRBV5-1 to TRBJ1-3, with D unresolved. The CDR3 is made up of 14 amino acids. V lost 3 bases and J lost 0, with 7 bases in between. The germline CDR1 and CDR2 sequences are SGHRS and YFSETQ. The CDR3 sequence: CASSSAASGNTIYF. In nucleotides, the CDR3 is TGCGCCAGCAGCTCGGCCGCCTCTGGAAACACCATATATTTT.

The CDR3 loop is CASSVTGRRTADTQYF. CDR3 bases: TGCGCCAGCAGCGTGACAGGCCGACGGACAGCAGATACGCAGTATTTT. The J gene is TRBJ2-3, the V gene TRBV5-1; D is perhaps TRBD1 (6 bases). V was pared by 4 bases and J by 4 bases, with 19 bases between. The CDR3 is 16 residues long. Per germline, CDR1 SGHRS and CDR2 YFSETQ.